This TCR beta chain comes out of a study of OX40 agonist ivuxolimab in advanced cancers. As for the study in general: Anti-PD-1, anti-PD-L1 or anti-CTLA-4 therapy given earlier was allowed, and over 35% had some. Whole-study findings and limits: Which antigen the expanded peripheral T cells recognized is unknown.

V was trimmed by 5 bases and J by 0 bases, leaving 13 bases between them. In germline, CDR1 is SGHVS, CDR2 FNYEAQ. This CDR3 comprises 15 residues. The timepoints at which blood was sampled were baseline, cycle 4 day 1, and cycle 7 day 1. Here immunoSEQ multiplex PCR was the method, and the copy in TCRdb shows in-frame clones only, minus some. The sample yields approximately 76,000 clones, more than 75% seen once. Details on this clone: Antigen: not known.

This TCR was recovered from an adult with an advanced solid tumor such as melanoma, head and neck, liver or kidney cancer. This chain uses TRBV7-6 with TRBJ1-1, with a weak D call TRBD1 (5 bases). Sequencing was performed on CD4+ or CD8+ T cells sorted from blood, taken in a trial of the OX40 agonist ivuxolimab. This chain's CDR3 is CASSGAGTVNTEAFF. In nucleotides, the CDR3 is TGTGCCAGCAGCGGTGCGGGGACGGTGAACACTGAAGCTTTCTTT.